This record covers a single T cell receptor (beta chain). The CDR3 contains 15 residues. The V and J ends lost 4 bases and 4 bases, in that order; junction bases with no gene match: 8. Germline V gene sequence: CDR1 LGHDT, CDR2 YNNKEL (reference sequence). RNA amounts of about 0.5 to 1 ug underwent reverse transcription with random hexamers. TCR beta CDR3 was amplified by immunoSEQ multiplex PCR. This amplification extended across 54 Vbeta and 13 Jbeta segments. Via MiXCR, TCRdb re-called the immunoSEQ multiplex PCR reads, giving one row per CDR3 protein. This table has some 170,000 distinct CDR3 sequences, roughly 94% appearing once. These data are taken from a study of CD8 T cells in Susac syndrome.

The chain uses TRBV3-1 and TRBJ2-3; 7 bases map to TRBD2. Input material: CD4+ T cells from PBMCs. The sequence was collected from a human donor with Susac syndrome. The CDR3 DNA is TGTGCCAGCAGCCCGAGGACTAGTTCCCCAGATACGCAGTATTTT. This sequence encodes CASSPRTSSPDTQYF.